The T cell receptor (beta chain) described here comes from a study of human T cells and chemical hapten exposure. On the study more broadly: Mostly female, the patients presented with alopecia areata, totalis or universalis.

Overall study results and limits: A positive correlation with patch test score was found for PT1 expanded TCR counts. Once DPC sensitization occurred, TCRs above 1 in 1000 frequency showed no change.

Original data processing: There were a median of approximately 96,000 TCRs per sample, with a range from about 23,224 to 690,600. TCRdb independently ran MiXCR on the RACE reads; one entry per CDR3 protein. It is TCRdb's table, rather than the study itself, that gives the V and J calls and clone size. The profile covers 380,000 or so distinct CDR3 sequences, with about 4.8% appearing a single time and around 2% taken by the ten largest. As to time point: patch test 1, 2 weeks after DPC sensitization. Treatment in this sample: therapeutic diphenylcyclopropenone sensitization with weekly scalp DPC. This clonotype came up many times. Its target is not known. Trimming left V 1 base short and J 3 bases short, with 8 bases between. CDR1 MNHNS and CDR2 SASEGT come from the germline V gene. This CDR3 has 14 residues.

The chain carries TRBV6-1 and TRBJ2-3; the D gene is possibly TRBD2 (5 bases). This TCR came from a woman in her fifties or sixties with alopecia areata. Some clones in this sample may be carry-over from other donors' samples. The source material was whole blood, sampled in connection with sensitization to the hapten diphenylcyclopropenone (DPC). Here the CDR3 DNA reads TGTGCCAGCAGTGAAGGAGGGTTGACAGATACGCAGTATTTT. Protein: CASSEGGLTDTQYF.